Below are 2 T cell receptor beta chains sequenced from a single sample in a study of tumor and adjacent non-tumor tissue in lung cancer. TCRbeta libraries were built with three rounds of nested PCR, modified from ARM-PCR. TCRdb redid the calling of the multiplex PCR reads with MiXCR, one entry per CDR3 protein. The data show 90,000 to 110,000 distinct CDR3 sequences, with more than 60% seen just once and 37% held by the top ten. This sample's RNA came from whole unsorted tissue. Sequenced sample: lung tumor tissue. Source of these receptors: a woman in her fifties or sixties with non-small cell lung cancer.

Comment on this clonotype: Compared with germline, one end of the junction differs, possibly owing to a read error. The chain links TRBV5-4 to TRBJ2-2, with unresolved D. The CDR3 extends over 15 amino acids. Germline loops: CDR1 SGHNT, CDR2 YYREEE (reference sequence). CDR3 in DNA: TGTGCCAGCCGCTTGGCTGAACAGAACACCGGGGAGCTGTTTTTT. It specifies CASRLAEQNTGELFF.

Concerning this clonotype itself: Compared with germline, one end of the junction differs, possibly owing to a read error. The rearrangement joins TRBV4-3 to TRBJ2-3; 8 bases map to TRBD2. Germline V gene lookup returns CDR1 LGHNA and CDR2 YSLEER. This CDR3 spans 16 amino acids. The CDR3 here is CASNQDHAGGADTQYF. Here the CDR3 DNA reads TGCGCCAGCAACCAAGATCATGCGGGAGGAGCGGATACGCAGTATTTT.